These 31 T cell receptor beta chains originate from one sample sequenced in a study of blood T cell repertoires in COVID-19. Only in-frame clones appear in the TCRdb table, and some are missing; sequencing was by immunoSEQ multiplex PCR. The data hold roughly 340,000 clones, with around nine tenths observed a single time. Input material: peripheral blood. The receptors here all came from a woman in her 70s with COVID-19, enrolled during active disease.

The J gene is TRBJ2-1, the V gene TRBV5-4, with TRBD2 as a possible D gene (6 bases). The CDR3 has 15 amino acids. Germline loops: CDR1 SGHNT, CDR2 YYREEE (reference sequence). The germline V and J ends were trimmed by 2 bases and 0 bases, with 9 bases remaining between them. The CDR3 nucleotides read TGTGCCAGCAGCTTTGCGGGGAGCTCCTACAATGAGCAGTTCTTC. Translated, it gives CASSFAGSSYNEQFF.

This chain links TRBV28 with TRBJ1-4; tentative D call: TRBD1 (5 bases). Trimming removed 4 bases from V and 6 bases from J, with 9 bases in between. The CDR3 length is 13 residues. From germline, CDR1 is MDHEN and CDR2 SYDVKM. The CDR3 reads CASSSGPYEKLFF. The DNA for the CDR3 is TGTGCCAGCAGTTCAGGGCCATATGAAAAACTGTTTTTT.

This chain connects TRBV6-5 to TRBJ2-1, with D perhaps TRBD2 (5 bases). Trimming took 4 bases from V and 11 from J, leaving 9 bases between them. This CDR3 region has 11 residues. The V gene's germline CDR1 is MNHEY and CDR2 SVGAGI. Here the CDR3 DNA reads TGTGCCAGCAGTTTTCGGGATAAGCAGTTCTTC. Translating gives CASSFRDKQFF.

The chain employs TRBV3-1 (or the pseudogene TRBV3-2) and TRBJ1-1; 9 nucleotides match TRBD1. Trimming removed 5 bases from V and 6 bases from J; junction bases left unmatched: 10. CDR3 length: 15 residues. Germline CDR1 and CDR2: LGHDT and YNNKEL (reference sequence). This CDR3 is CASSSRDREIAEAFF. The DNA of the CDR3 is TGTGCCAGCAGCTCCCGGGACAGGGAAATCGCTGAAGCTTTCTTT.

The V call is TRBV27, the J call TRBJ1-5, with 10 bases aligning to TRBD1. Per germline, CDR1 MNHEY and CDR2 SMNVEV (reference sequence). The CDR3 length is 14 residues. J was trimmed by 7 bases and V by 5 bases; bases with no gene match: 5. The CDR3 DNA follows: TGTGCCAGCAGTGCCGGGACAGGGGTACAGCCCCAGCATTTT. Its protein product is CASSAGTGVQPQHF.

The CDR3 here is CAISEQGAYNQPQHF. DNA for the CDR3: TGTGCCATCAGTGAGCAGGGGGCATACAATCAGCCCCAGCATTTT. The J gene is TRBJ1-5, the V gene TRBV10-3; TRBD1 aligns across 8 bases. V shed 2 bases and J 3 bases; nucleotides not matched to a gene: 3. There are 15 residues in the CDR3. Germline loops: CDR1 ENHRY, CDR2 SYGVKD.

This clone was seen a handful of times. This sequence joins TRBV2 and TRBJ1-1; D gene unclear. V was clipped by 8 bases and J by 5 bases, with 15 bases between them. CDR3 size: 13 residues. Germline assignment: CDR1 SNHLY and CDR2 FYNNEI. The CDR3 loop reads CASEGEEGTEAFF. Here the CDR3 DNA reads TGTGCCAGCGAGGGCGAGGAAGGAACTGAAGCTTTCTTT.

This chain links TRBV7-7 with TRBJ2-3; D is undetermined. V lost 5 bases, J lost 1 base, and 7 bases lay in between. This CDR3 has 13 residues. Germline V lookup: CDR1 SSHAT, CDR2 FNYEAQ (reference sequence). CDR3 in DNA: TGTGCCAGCAGCGGTACGGGCACAGATACGCAGTATTTT. Protein sequence: CASSGTGTDTQYF.

The V call is TRBV24-1, the J call TRBJ2-3; tentative D call: TRBD2 (5 bases). The germline V gene has CDR1 KGHDR and CDR2 SFDVKD. CDR3 length: 17 residues. Trimming took 1 base from V and 5 from J, leaving 18 bases between them. CDR3 loop: CATSDFKSGIGVDTQYF. Written as DNA, the CDR3 is TGTGCCACCAGTGATTTTAAGAGTGGGATCGGGGTAGATACGCAGTATTTT.

Comments on this clone: Other DNA sequences in this sample translate to the same CDR3. This sequence joins TRBV5-6 and TRBJ1-6; D perhaps matches TRBD1 (5 bases). The ends were cut back, 0 bases at V and 9 bases at J, with 10 bases in the middle. The CDR3 runs 14 residues. Germline assignment: CDR1 SGHDT and CDR2 YYEEEE. The CDR3 loop reads CASSLGQGGSPLHF. CDR3 sequence (DNA): TGTGCCAGCAGCTTGGGCCAGGGTGGTTCACCCCTCCACTTT.

This rearrangement joins TRBV5-1 to TRBJ2-3; TRBD1 matches 7 bases. Germline CDR1 and CDR2: SGHRS and YFSETQ. V lost 0 bases to trimming and J lost 1 base; unmatched junction nucleotides: 5. The CDR3 length is 16 residues. CDR3 region: CASSLGRDRGTDTQYF. The DNA of the CDR3 is TGCGCCAGCAGCTTGGGTCGAGACAGGGGCACAGATACGCAGTATTTT. The full variable domain, its missing parts supplied by reference TRBV5-1 and TRBJ2-3, is KAGVTQTPRYLIKTRGQQVTLSCSPISGHRSVSWYQQTPGQGLQFLFEYFSETQRNKGNFPGRFSGRQFSNSRSEMNVSTLELGDSALYLCASSLGRDRGTDTQYFGPGTRLTVL.

The chain joins TRBV3-1 (or the pseudogene TRBV3-2) to TRBJ2-3; perhaps TRBD2 as D (6 bases). From germline, CDR1 is LGHDT and CDR2 YNNKEL (reference sequence). CDR3 size: 14 residues. Between the trimmed V and J ends, which lost 3 bases and 5 bases, there was a span of 12 bases. The CDR3 spells CASSHPSRGDTQYF. CDR3 nucleotide sequence: TGTGCCAGCAGCCATCCTTCGCGGGGAGATACGCAGTATTTT.

This clone was seen a handful of times. V usage is TRBV5-1 and J usage is TRBJ2-7; D remains unclear. From germline, CDR1 is SGHRS and CDR2 YFSETQ. V was cut by 2 bases and J by 5 bases, with 11 bases left in between. CDR3 length: 13 amino acids. The CDR3 loop is CASSFGPANEQYF. The CDR3 bases are TGCGCCAGCAGCTTTGGGCCCGCCAACGAGCAGTACTTC.

The chain joins TRBV27 to TRBJ1-6; 8 positions match TRBD1. J lost 9 bases, V lost 4 bases, and 11 bases had no gene match. In germline, CDR1 is MNHEY, CDR2 SMNVEV (reference sequence). The CDR3 extends over 16 amino acids. The CDR3 region is CASSSYRGASGSPLHF. DNA for the CDR3: TGTGCCAGCAGTTCCTACAGGGGGGCGTCGGGTTCACCCCTCCACTTT.

The V and J genes are TRBV19 and TRBJ1-2; D unresolved. This CDR3 region has 13 residues. The germline V gene has CDR1 LNHDA and CDR2 SQIVND (reference sequence). V gave up 5 bases and J gave up 1 base, with 8 bases separating them. CDR3 sequence reads: CASSWASNYGYTF. Written as DNA, the CDR3 is TGTGCCAGTAGTTGGGCCAGTAACTATGGCTACACCTTC.

The chain has TRBV28 and TRBJ1-5, with a possible D match to TRBD1 (5 bases). V dropped 11 bases and J dropped 4 bases, with 18 bases sitting between them. The CDR3 has 14 residues. Germline values: CDR1 MDHEN, CDR2 SYDVKM. The CDR3 nucleotides are TGTGCCTCGTTAACCGGGGGGATTAATCAGCCCCAGCATTTT. This gives the protein CASLTGGINQPQHF.

V is TRBV6-5 and J is TRBJ1-5; D unclear. V was clipped by 8 bases and J by 0 bases, with 8 bases between them. Per germline, CDR1 MNHEY and CDR2 SVGAGI. The CDR3 has 13 residues. CDR3 coding DNA: TGTGCCAGCCGTTCAGATAGCAATCAGCCCCAGCATTTT. It is translated as CASRSDSNQPQHF.

The chain combines TRBV25-1 with TRBJ1-2; 7 positions match TRBD1. Germline V gene data show CDR1 as MGHDK and CDR2 as SYGVNS. The junction had 5 bases not matched to a gene; V was cut back by 0 bases and J by 4 bases. This CDR3 is 15 amino acids long. As DNA, the CDR3 is TGTGCCAGCAGTGAATACCCGACAGGGTTCTATGGCTACACCTTC. Translating it yields CASSEYPTGFYGYTF.

The J gene is TRBJ1-3, the V gene TRBV2, with a tentative D call TRBD1 (5 bases). V lost 4 bases, J lost 1 base, and 11 bases lay in between. CDR3 size: 15 residues. The V gene's germline CDR1 is SNHLY and CDR2 FYNNEI. Here the CDR3 reads CASSVTVQSGNTIYF. The CDR3 nucleotides read TGTGCCAGCAGTGTGACAGTTCAGTCTGGAAACACCATATATTTT.

This sequence joins TRBV19 and TRBJ1-2; 7 bases fit TRBD1. V was pared by 6 bases and J by 2 bases, with 15 bases of the junction left unmatched. CDR3 size: 17 residues. Germline V CDR1 and CDR2: LNHDA, SQIVND (reference sequence). The DNA of the CDR3 is TGTGCCAGTAGATCGACAGGGAACTATTGGCGAAACTATGGCTACACCTTC. It encodes CASRSTGNYWRNYGYTF. Together with reference TRBV19 and TRBJ1-2, the CDR3 gives the full variable domain: DGGITQSPKYLFRKEGQNVTLSCEQNLNHDAMYWYRQDPGQGLRLIYYSQIVNDFQKGDIAEGYSVSREKKESFPLTVTSAQKNPTAFYLCASRSTGNYWRNYGYTFGSGTRLTVV.

The chain has TRBV7-8 and TRBJ2-3, with 13 bases that match TRBD2. This CDR3 is built from 18 residues. From germline, CDR1 is SGHVS and CDR2 FQNEAQ. V dropped 5 bases and J dropped 3; count of bases not matched to a gene: 11. DNA of the CDR3: TGTGCCAGCAGCAACCGACTAGCGGGGGGCGAGCGGACAGATACGCAGTATTTT. This encodes CASSNRLAGGERTDTQYF.

V is TRBV10-2 and J is TRBJ1-2; D perhaps matches TRBD1 (6 bases). Trimming pared 9 bases from V and 2 bases from J, leaving 16 bases between. Germline V gene sequence: CDR1 WSHSY, CDR2 SAAADI. The CDR3 runs 14 residues. CDR3 residues: CASTPGHLNYGYTF. The CDR3 DNA sequence: TGCGCCAGTACCCCGGGACACTTGAACTATGGCTACACCTTC.

The gene calls are TRBV19 and TRBJ2-1; TRBD1 agrees at 8 bases. The germline gives CDR1 LNHDA, CDR2 SQIVND (reference sequence). The junction had 1 base not matched to a gene; V was cut back by 3 bases and J by 9 bases. There are 12 residues in the CDR3. This CDR3 reads CASSIGTGEQFF. CDR3 nucleotides: TGTGCCAGTAGTATCGGGACAGGTGAGCAGTTCTTC.

The CDR3 DNA reads as TGTGCCAGCAGCTTAAGGCAGGGTTCGGGCAACACTGAAGCTTTCTTT. Translating it yields CASSLRQGSGNTEAFF. The chain links TRBV11-2 to TRBJ1-1; TRBD1 might be the D (5 bases). CDR1 is SGHAT, CDR2 FQNNGV, per germline. The CDR3 contains 16 residues. The V gene lost 2 bases and the J gene lost 2 bases, with 15 bases spanning the gap.

The gene calls are TRBV7-2 and TRBJ2-3; 9 bases fit TRBD2. CDR1 SGHTA and CDR2 FQGNSA come from the germline V gene. J gave up 2 bases and V 1 base, and 7 bases lay outside the gene matches. The CDR3 loop spans 17 amino acids. The CDR3 region has the DNA TGTGCCAGCAGCTTAGGGCGGGGGGGCCGAGTCACAGATACGCAGTATTTT. Protein: CASSLGRGGRVTDTQYF.

A few counts support this clone. The chain uses TRBV7-8 and TRBJ1-2, with a weak D call TRBD1 (6 bases). The CDR3 runs to 15 residues. CDR1 and CDR2 from the germline V gene are SGHVS and FQNEAQ. V lost 1 base and J 0 bases, leaving 9 bases between the germline ends. In nucleotides, the CDR3 is TGTGCCAGCAGCTTAGGAACAGGGTCTAACTATGGCTACACCTTC. Protein product: CASSLGTGSNYGYTF.

In this sample, this clone turned up once. The chain uses TRBV6-1 and TRBJ1-4, with no clear D. CDR1 and CDR2 from the germline V gene are MNHNS and SASEGT. Trimming shortened V by 2 bases and J by 0 bases, and 4 bases separated the two germline ends. The CDR3 extends over 14 amino acids. The CDR3 sequence: CASSELATNEKLFF. Here the CDR3 DNA reads TGTGCCAGCAGTGAACTTGCAACTAATGAAAAACTGTTTTTT.

This CDR3 is CARSTGQMNTEAFF. CDR3 sequence (DNA): TGTGCCAGAAGCACGGGACAGATGAACACTGAAGCTTTCTTT. This chain joins TRBV5-3 and TRBJ1-1, with 7 bases identical to TRBD1. TRBV5-3 is labeled an ORF, and its function is uncertain. V dropped 4 bases and J dropped 0; count of bases not matched to a gene: 3. This CDR3 is 14 amino acids long.

The chain has TRBV7-2 and TRBJ2-5; 8 bases fit TRBD1. There are 15 residues in the CDR3. The germline V gene has CDR1 SGHTA and CDR2 FQGNSA. V was clipped by 1 base and J by 5 bases; unmatched bases: 6. DNA for the CDR3: TGTGCCAGCAGCTTAGAGAGACAGGGGTGGGAGACCCAGTACTTC. This gives the protein CASSLERQGWETQYF.

J is TRBJ1-1 and V is TRBV27; 7 positions agree with TRBD1. The CDR3 consists of 13 residues. Germline lookup yields CDR1 MNHEY and CDR2 SMNVEV (reference sequence). V shed 5 bases and J 5 bases; nucleotides not matched to a gene: 5. The CDR3 bases are TGTGCCAGCAGTGTGGGACAGATGACTGAAGCTTTCTTT. It specifies CASSVGQMTEAFF.

The chain uses TRBV9 and TRBJ1-5, with 12 bases fitting TRBD1. V lost 0 bases, J lost 4 bases, and 5 bases stayed unmatched. The CDR3 is 17 amino acids. CDR1 is SGDLS and CDR2 is YYNGEE in the germline V gene. The CDR3 nucleotides are TGTGCCAGCAGCGTAGCGGGACAGGGGGCGCGGAATCAGCCCCAGCATTTT. The encoded protein is CASSVAGQGARNQPQHF.